A selection of T cell receptor beta chains follows, all from one sample in a study of identical twins. TCRdb passed the 5' RACE reads through MiXCR, listing each CDR3 protein once. Of about 340,000 distinct CDR3 sequences listed, about 12% are singletons. The same data also contributed to another study, on yellow fever vaccine responses in identical twins.

Specimen: CD8+ T cells sorted from blood. All receptors come from a woman aged 18-29 years in good health. The CDR3 runs from the conserved cysteine through the conserved F or W. A D gene is named only where the DNA matches it firmly. Size is omitted from some rows. Given values are once, few, many or a class for expanded clones.

V,D,J,size,CDR3,DNA
TRBV4-1,-,TRBJ2-3,-,CASSQDRVSTDTQYF,TGCGCCAGCAGCCAAGATAGAGTCAGCACAGATACGCAGTATTTT
TRBV20-1,-,TRBJ2-7,few,CSALQESYEQYF,TGCAGTGCATTACAGGAATCCTACGAGCAGTACTTC
TRBV29-1,TRBD1,TRBJ2-1,-,CSVEGGGQGAKNNEQFF,TGCAGCGTTGAAGGTGGGGGACAGGGGGCAAAAAACAATGAGCAGTTCTTC
TRBV27,-,TRBJ2-1,-,CASRDHSYNEQFF,TGTGCCAGCAGGGATCACTCCTACAATGAGCAGTTCTTC
TRBV20-1,TRBD2,TRBJ2-3,-,CSAHQRARGGRADTQYF,TGCAGTGCCCACCAACGAGCGCGGGGGGGACGGGCAGATACGCAGTATTTT
TRBV27,-,TRBJ1-5,few,CALVKEGQPQHF,TGTGCCCTAGTGAAGGAGGGTCAGCCCCAGCATTTT
TRBV9,-,TRBJ2-5,few,CASSVDDGSQETQYF,TGTGCCAGCAGCGTAGACGACGGTTCACAAGAGACCCAGTACTTC
TRBV7-8,-,TRBJ2-5,-,CASSLEGWLETQYF,TGTGCCAGCAGCTTAGAGGGGTGGTTGGAGACCCAGTACTTC
TRBV9,-,TRBJ2-3,few,CASSLRPDGDTQYF,TGTGCCAGCAGCCTCCGTCCCGACGGAGATACGCAGTATTTT
TRBV6-5,TRBD2,TRBJ2-1,few,CASSYSGTSQYNEQFF,TGTGCCAGCAGTTACTCCGGGACTAGCCAATACAATGAGCAGTTCTTC
TRBV20-1,-,TRBJ2-7,-,CSATGDGYEQYF,TGCAGTGCTACAGGGGACGGCTACGAGCAGTACTTC
TRBV20-1,TRBD1,TRBJ2-5,-,CSASTPWTGGETQYF,TGCAGTGCTAGTACTCCCTGGACAGGGGGAGAGACCCAGTACTTC
TRBV7-9,-,TRBJ2-7,few,CASSPHPPHISYEQYF,TGTGCCAGCAGCCCCCACCCTCCGCACATCTCCTACGAGCAGTACTTC
TRBV10-3,-,TRBJ2-1,-,CAISEGVRDSYNEQFF,TGTGCCATCAGTGAAGGGGTCAGGGACTCCTACAATGAGCAGTTCTTC
TRBV4-1,-,TRBJ1-5,many,CASSHTGNNQPQHF,TGCGCCAGCAGCCATACCGGGAATAATCAGCCCCAGCATTTT
TRBV28,TRBD2,TRBJ2-2,-,CASSPSGRPQELFF,TGTGCCAGCTCCCCGAGCGGGAGGCCCCAGGAGCTGTTTTTT
TRBV6-4,-,TRBJ2-2,-,CASRLTGEETGELFF,TGTGCCAGCAGATTAACAGGGGAGGAAACCGGGGAGCTGTTTTTT
TRBV4-1,-,TRBJ2-2,-,CASSRQVTGELFF,TGCGCCAGCAGCCGTCAGGTCACCGGGGAGCTGTTTTTT
TRBV7-6,-,TRBJ2-1,many,CASSLDGFNNEQFF,TGTGCCAGCAGCTTAGACGGATTTAACAATGAGCAGTTCTTC
TRBV6-2/TRBV6-3,TRBD1,TRBJ2-7,-,CASSYPRTGNLENEQYF,TGTGCCAGCAGTTACCCAAGGACAGGGAATTTGGAAAACGAGCAGTACTTC
TRBV19,TRBD1,TRBJ1-5,-,CASSPSAGTEQPQHF,TGTGCCAGTTCCCCCTCCGCGGGGACAGAGCAGCCCCAGCATTTT
TRBV2,-,TRBJ2-7,few,CASYSGGDEQYF,TGTGCCAGCTACTCCGGGGGAGACGAGCAGTACTTC
TRBV29-1,-,TRBJ2-3,-,CSVPDRVTDTQYF,TGCAGCGTTCCGGACAGAGTCACAGATACGCAGTATTTT
TRBV7-9,-,TRBJ2-5,-,CASSLAFRKETQYF,TGTGCCAGCAGCTTAGCGTTCAGAAAAGAGACCCAGTACTTC
TRBV12-3/TRBV12-4,TRBD1,TRBJ2-1,few,CASSLWDSGNEQFF,TGTGCCAGCAGCTTATGGGACAGTGGCAATGAGCAGTTCTTC
TRBV12-3/TRBV12-4,-,TRBJ1-1,many,CASSPLGESMNTEAFF,TGTGCCAGCAGCCCCCTGGGGGAAAGCATGAACACTGAAGCTTTCTTT
TRBV28,-,TRBJ2-7,few,CASSSAGEQYF,TGTGCCAGCAGTTCCGCGGGAGAGCAGTACTTC
TRBV24-1,-,TRBJ2-1,-,CATSEDRDFYNEQFF,TGTGCCACCAGTGAAGACCGGGACTTCTACAATGAGCAGTTCTTC
TRBV27,-,TRBJ2-7,-,CASSLSIRNEQYF,TGTGCCAGCAGTTTATCGATAAGAAACGAGCAGTACTTC
TRBV27,-,TRBJ2-3,-,CASRPDADTQYF,TGTGCCAGCAGGCCCGACGCAGATACGCAGTATTTT
TRBV24-1,-,TRBJ2-5,-,CATREGGAETQYF,TGTGCCACCAGGGAAGGGGGGGCGGAGACCCAGTACTTC
TRBV5-1,-,TRBJ2-3,-,CASSAWTNAQYF,TGCGCCAGCAGCGCATGGACTAACGCGCAGTATTTT
TRBV2,-,TRBJ2-2,few,CASSVLGAGELFF,TGTGCCAGCAGTGTCTTGGGGGCCGGGGAGCTGTTTTTT
TRBV5-6,TRBD2,TRBJ2-7,-,CASSFGTTSYNEQYF,TGTGCCAGCAGCTTCGGGACTACCTCCTACAATGAGCAGTACTTC
TRBV7-3,-,TRBJ1-1,-,CASSLNPGGPNTEAFF,TGTGCCAGCAGCTTAAATCCTGGGGGCCCGAACACTGAAGCTTTCTTT
TRBV7-8,TRBD2,TRBJ2-1,-,CASSLAARGLAVNNEQFF,TGTGCCAGCAGCTTAGCGGCCAGGGGACTAGCGGTTAACAATGAGCAGTTCTTC
TRBV7-6,TRBD1,TRBJ2-3,few,CASSFPGTGNTDTQYF,TGTGCCAGCAGCTTCCCCGGGACAGGGAACACAGATACGCAGTATTTT
TRBV4-1,TRBD2,TRBJ2-5,-,CASSPGFPSGGNRETQYF,TGCGCCAGCAGCCCCGGTTTTCCCAGCGGGGGTAACCGGGAGACCCAGTACTTC
TRBV20-1,TRBD1,TRBJ2-5,few,CCASCFQGAVGETQYF,TGCTGTGCTAGTTGTTTTCAGGGGGCTGTAGGGGAGACCCAGTACTTC
TRBV5-6,TRBD2,TRBJ2-7,-,CASSLDLSGTSF,TGTGCCAGCAGCTTGGATCTTAGCGGGACGTCCTTC
TRBV7-6,-,TRBJ2-7,many,CASSRDYEQYF,TGTGCCAGCAGCCGAGACTACGAGCAGTACTTC
TRBV29-1,TRBD1,TRBJ1-2,few,CSVRTTGGSYGYTF,TGCAGCGTACGTACTACAGGGGGGAGCTATGGCTACACCTTC
TRBV13,-,TRBJ1-2,-,CASSLGQGINYGYTF,TGTGCCAGCAGCTTAGGTCAGGGTATTAACTATGGCTACACCTTC
TRBV7-9,TRBD1,TRBJ1-2,few,CASSLGQGRSYGYTF,TGTGCCAGCAGCCTAGGACAGGGCCGTAGCTATGGCTACACCTTC
TRBV15,-,TRBJ2-1,-,CATTVPGKAYNEQFF,TGTGCCACCACGGTCCCGGGAAAGGCCTACAATGAGCAGTTCTTC
TRBV12-3/TRBV12-4,TRBD2,TRBJ2-7,few,CASSFVVAGDEQYF,TGTGCCAGCAGTTTCGTGGTAGCGGGAGACGAGCAGTACTTC
TRBV5-1,-,TRBJ2-4,-,CASSLGGGNIQYF,TGCGCCAGCAGCTTGGGAGGGGGGAACATTCAGTACTTC
TRBV5-5,-,TRBJ2-2,-,CASSLVVASLNTGELFF,TGTGCCAGCAGCTTGGTTGTGGCTAGCTTGAACACCGGGGAGCTGTTTTTT
TRBV6-1,-,TRBJ2-5,-,CASSAEATLQETQYF,TGTGCCAGCAGTGCGGAAGCAACACTCCAAGAGACCCAGTACTTC
TRBV5-6,-,TRBJ2-5,few,CASSLPVGETQYF,TGTGCCAGCAGCTTGCCCGTTGGAGAGACCCAGTACTTC
TRBV7-9,TRBD1,TRBJ1-4,many,CASSHRDSLNEKLFF,TGTGCCAGCAGCCACCGGGACAGCCTTAATGAAAAACTGTTTTTT
TRBV28,TRBD1,TRBJ2-7,few,CASSLSPEGAWSYEQYF,TGTGCCAGCAGTTTATCACCAGAGGGGGCTTGGTCCTACGAGCAGTACTTC
TRBV12-3/TRBV12-4,TRBD1,TRBJ2-2,few,CASSPWRDRGAGELFF,TGTGCCAGCAGTCCTTGGAGGGACAGGGGGGCCGGGGAGCTGTTTTTT
TRBV6-5,TRBD2,TRBJ2-3,-,CASSYDDKGLATDTQYF,TGTGCCAGCAGTTACGATGATAAGGGACTAGCGACAGATACGCAGTATTTT
TRBV5-1,-,TRBJ2-5,few,CASNLESRDRETQYF,TGCGCCAGCAACTTGGAGTCTCGGGATCGAGAGACCCAGTACTTC